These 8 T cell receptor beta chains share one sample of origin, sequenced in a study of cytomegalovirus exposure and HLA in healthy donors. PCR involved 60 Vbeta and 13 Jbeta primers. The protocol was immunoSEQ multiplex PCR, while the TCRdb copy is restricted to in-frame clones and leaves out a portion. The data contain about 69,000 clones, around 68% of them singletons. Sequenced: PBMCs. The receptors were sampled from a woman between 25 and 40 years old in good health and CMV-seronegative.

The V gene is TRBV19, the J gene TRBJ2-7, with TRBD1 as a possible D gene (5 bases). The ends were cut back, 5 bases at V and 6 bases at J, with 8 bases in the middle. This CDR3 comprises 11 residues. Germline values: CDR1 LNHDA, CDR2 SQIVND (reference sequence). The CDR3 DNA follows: TGTGCCAGTAGTCAGGGTTCCGAGCAGTACTTC. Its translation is CASSQGSEQYF.

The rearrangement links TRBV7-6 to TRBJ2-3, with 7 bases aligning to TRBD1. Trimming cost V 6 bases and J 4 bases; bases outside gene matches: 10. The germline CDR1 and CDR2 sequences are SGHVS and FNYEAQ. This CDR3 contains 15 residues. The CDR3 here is CASSMTGNVADTQYF. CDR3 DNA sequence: TGTGCCAGCAGTATGACAGGGAATGTAGCAGATACGCAGTATTTT. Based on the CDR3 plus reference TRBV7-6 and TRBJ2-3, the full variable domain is GAGVSQSPRYKVTKRGQDVALRCDPISGHVSLYWYRQALGQGPEFLTYFNYEAQQDKSGLPNDRFSAERPEGSISTLTIQRTEQRDSAMYRCASSMTGNVADTQYFGPGTRLTVL.

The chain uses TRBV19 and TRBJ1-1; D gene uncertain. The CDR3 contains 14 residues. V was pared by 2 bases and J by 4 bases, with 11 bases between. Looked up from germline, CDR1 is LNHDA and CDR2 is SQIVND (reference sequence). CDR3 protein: CASSINPRSTEAFF. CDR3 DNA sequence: TGTGCCAGTAGTATAAACCCCAGAAGCACTGAAGCTTTCTTT. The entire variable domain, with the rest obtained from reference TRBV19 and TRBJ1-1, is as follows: DGGITQSPKYLFRKEGQNVTLSCEQNLNHDAMYWYRQDPGQGLRLIYYSQIVNDFQKGDIAEGYSVSREKKESFPLTVTSAQKNPTAFYLCASSINPRSTEAFFGQGTRLTVV.

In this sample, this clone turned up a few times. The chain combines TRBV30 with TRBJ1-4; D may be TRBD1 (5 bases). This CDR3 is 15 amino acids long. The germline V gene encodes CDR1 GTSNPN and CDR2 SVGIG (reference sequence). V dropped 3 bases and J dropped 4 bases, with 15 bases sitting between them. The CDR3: CAWRGGATNNEKLFF. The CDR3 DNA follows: TGTGCCTGGAGGGGGGGAGCAACGAATAATGAAAAACTGTTTTTT.

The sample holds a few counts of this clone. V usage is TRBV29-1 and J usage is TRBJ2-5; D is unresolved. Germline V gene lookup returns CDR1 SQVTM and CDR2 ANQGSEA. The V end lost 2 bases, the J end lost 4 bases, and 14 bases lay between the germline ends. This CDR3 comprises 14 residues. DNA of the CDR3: TGCAGCGTTGAAACCCTCAAGCGTGTAGAGACCCAGTACTTC. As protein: CSVETLKRVETQYF.

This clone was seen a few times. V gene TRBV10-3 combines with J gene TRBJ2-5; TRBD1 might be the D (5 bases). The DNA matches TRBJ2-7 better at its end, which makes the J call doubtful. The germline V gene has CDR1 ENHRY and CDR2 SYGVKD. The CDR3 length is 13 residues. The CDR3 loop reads CAISEWQGYEQYF. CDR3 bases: TGTGCCATCAGTGAGTGGCAGGGATACGAGCAGTACTTC.

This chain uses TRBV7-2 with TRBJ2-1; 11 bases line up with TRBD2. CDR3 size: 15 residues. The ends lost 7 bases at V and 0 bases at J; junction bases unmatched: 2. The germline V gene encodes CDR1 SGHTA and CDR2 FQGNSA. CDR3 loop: CASKLAGASYNEQFF. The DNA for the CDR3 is TGTGCCAGCAAACTAGCGGGGGCCTCCTACAATGAGCAGTTCTTC. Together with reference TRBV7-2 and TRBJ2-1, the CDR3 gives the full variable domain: GAGVSQSPSNKVTEKGKDVELRCDPISGHTALYWYRQSLGQGLEFLIYFQGNSAPDKSGLPSDRFSAERTGGSVSTLTIQRTQQEDSAVYLCASKLAGASYNEQFFGPGTRLTVL.

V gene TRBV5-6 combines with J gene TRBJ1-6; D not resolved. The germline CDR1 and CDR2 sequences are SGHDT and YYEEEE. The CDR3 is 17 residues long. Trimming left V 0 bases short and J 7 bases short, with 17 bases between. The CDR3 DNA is TGTGCCAGCAGCTTGGGGCCGGTGAGGGTTCGGAATTCACCCCTCCACTTT. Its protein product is CASSLGPVRVRNSPLHF.